Here is one TCR beta chain with its context. What antigen it recognizes has not been identified. Per-nucleotide qualities are absent, and no much larger clonotype sits a single base away. The entry originates in a study of blood T cell repertoires in COVID-19 (dated by TCRdb to the early 2020s). About the study as a whole: Collaborator samples came from the United States, Italy and Spain and covered acute and convalescent phases of COVID-19. The repertoires were made available in a free public database intended to serve as a resource for research on the immune response to SARS-CoV-2. Samples came from the ongoing ImmuneRACE study (first 160 participants) plus 1,254 subjects from 6 global collaborators. Deeply sampled blood TCRbeta repertoires from subjects exposed to, actively infected with, or recovered from COVID-19 were included in the dataset. Where available, HLA class I and class II types were taken from metadata supplied by the sample provider and were not determined by assay-based typing. The prospective study material was composed of cDNA or gDNA derived from T cells, B-cell-depleted T cells, or PBMCs. Sample metadata almost always included a de-identified subject ID, COVID-19 status, age in years and sex.

The CDR3 has 18 amino acids, counting the end cysteine and phenylalanine. The only DNA kept is the CDR3, 54 bases in frame from the first base. Relative to germline, V is missing 7 bases and J is missing 2 bases, with 10 bases of the junction outside any gene match. The germline V gene supplies CDR1 SGHAT and CDR2 FQNNGV. TCRbeta CDR3 regions were amplified from genomic DNA using the immunoSEQ Assay, a bias-controlled multiplex PCR. As for the authors' bioinformatics: The number of nucleated cells in each sample was estimated from the amplification of reference gene primers within the assay. To quantify the absolute abundance of each unique TCRbeta CDR3 rearrangement, sequence reads were collapsed and filtered. Productive Simpson clonality was computed per sample as the square root of Simpson's diversity index over productive rearrangements. As stored in TCRdb, this immuneACCESS dataset retains in-frame rearrangements with V and J assigned. A fraction of the clones does not appear; measured against another copy, unresolved V genes explain less than half of the discrepancy, and the remainder lacks a known reason. V, J and clone size reflect that table, while D and trimming were determined from the DNA. This sample lists around 260,000 clones; about 88% were detected once. 3.5% to 4% of the sample lies in the top ten.

On the study overall, not on this receptor specifically: The amount of clinical and demographic metadata varied by source and participant and was provided uncurated.

The collaborating institutions used their own protocols to collect whole blood in K2EDTA tubes. For TCRbeta analysis, collaborators shipped samples as frozen whole blood, isolated PBMCs, or DNA extracted from either of those sample types. Rearrangement joined TRBV11-2 to TRBJ2-1, and 14 junctional nucleotides match TRBD2. The sample consisted of peripheral blood. The sequence was collected from a man aged 18-30 years with active or convalescent COVID-19. The DNA is as follows: TGTGCCAGCATCAAGGGACTAGCGGGAGTTCCCCCCTACAATGAGCAGTTCTTC. This codes for CASIKGLAGVPPYNEQFF.